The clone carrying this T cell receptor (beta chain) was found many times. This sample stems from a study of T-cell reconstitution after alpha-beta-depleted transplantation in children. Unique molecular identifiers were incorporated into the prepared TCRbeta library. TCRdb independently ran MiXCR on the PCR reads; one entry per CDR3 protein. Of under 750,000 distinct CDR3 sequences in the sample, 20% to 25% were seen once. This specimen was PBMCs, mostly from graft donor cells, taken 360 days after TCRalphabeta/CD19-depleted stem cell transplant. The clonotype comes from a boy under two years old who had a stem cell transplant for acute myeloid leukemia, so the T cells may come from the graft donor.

Written as DNA, the CDR3 is TGTGCCAGCAGCTTGGGAGGGACTAGCGTCACCGGGGAGCTGTTTTTT. It codes for CASSLGGTSVTGELFF. The chain couples TRBV7-9 to TRBJ2-2, with 10 bases matching TRBD2. Germline values: CDR1 SEHNR, CDR2 FQNEAQ (reference sequence). The CDR3 sequence is 16 residues long. Trimming at V came to 3 bases and at J to 4 bases, leaving 5 bases not matched to a gene.